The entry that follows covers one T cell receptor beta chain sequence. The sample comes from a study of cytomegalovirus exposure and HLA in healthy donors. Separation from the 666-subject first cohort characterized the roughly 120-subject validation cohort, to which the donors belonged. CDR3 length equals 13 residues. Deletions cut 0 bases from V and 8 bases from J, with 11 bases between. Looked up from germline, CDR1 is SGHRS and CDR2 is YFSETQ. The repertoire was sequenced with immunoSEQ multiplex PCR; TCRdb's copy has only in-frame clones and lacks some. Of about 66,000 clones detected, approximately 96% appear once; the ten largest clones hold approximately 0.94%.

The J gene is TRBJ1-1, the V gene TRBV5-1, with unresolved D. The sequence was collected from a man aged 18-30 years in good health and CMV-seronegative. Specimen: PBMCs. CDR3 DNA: TGCGCCAGCAGCTTGGGAGTTTCTCAAGAAGCTTTCTTT. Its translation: CASSLGVSQEAFF.